This TCR beta chain was captured by sequencing in a study of T cells in Graves' hyperthyroidism and ophthalmopathy. Study-wide results and limits: Ophthalmopathy, which appeared later, was predicted by the model a median approximately 6.7 months before onset.

On this clonotype itself: Its antigen is still unknown.

Trimming removed 4 bases at V and 3 bases at J, with 13 bases between. The CDR3 extends over 15 amino acids. Germline-derived CDR1 and CDR2 are MNHEY and SVGEGT. Thyroid ultrasound and orbital computed tomography, with clinical symptoms and serum thyroxine and TRAb, informed diagnoses. Amplification yielded TCR beta CDR3 regions, with RNA transcripts as the source. A first-round RT-PCR of the TCR CDR3 used the HTBI primer set. TCRdb re-called the multiplex PCR reads through MiXCR, storing one row per CDR3 protein. The sample consists of fewer than 350,000 distinct CDR3 sequences, about a sixth of them appearing once.

The chain joins TRBV6-2 or TRBV6-3 to TRBJ1-5; D unclear. The sequence was collected from a woman in her thirties or forties with Graves' ophthalmopathy. Material for sequencing was blood. The CDR3 DNA follows: TGTGCCAGCAGTTCGACCCGGGCCTACAATCAGCCCCAGCATTTT. Protein product: CASSSTRAYNQPQHF.